One and the same sample provided the 26 T cell receptor beta chains below, sequenced in a study of T-cell memory formation after mild COVID-19. MiXCR, run by TCRdb on the 5' RACE reads, gives a single entry per CDR3 protein. The sample contains more than 250,000 distinct CDR3 sequences, more than 15% of which appear only once. The sample consisted of PBMCs or a T cell subset sorted from them (not recorded which). These receptors all come from a man in his late teens or twenties who had mild COVID-19 (a few samples of this study predate the infection). Cell type and time point are not known.

The genes are TRBV20-1 and TRBJ2-1; 11 bases map to TRBD2. Germline V gene lookup returns CDR1 DFQATT and CDR2 SNEGSKA (reference sequence). V shed 6 bases and J 4 bases; nucleotides not matched to a gene: 8. The CDR3 runs to 15 residues. The CDR3 sequence is CSAPVSGGVYNEQFF. The DNA of the CDR3 is TGCAGTGCCCCGGTTAGCGGGGGGGTGTACAATGAGCAGTTCTTC.

The chain carries TRBV18 and TRBJ2-1, with TRBD2 matching 8 bases. V lost 6 bases and J lost 8; bases outside the gene matches: 15. The CDR3 is 16 amino acids. CDR1 and CDR2 (germline): KGHSH, LQKENI. The CDR3 DNA sequence: TGTGCCAGCTCGATAGATTCGGGACTAGGAGGGGATGAGCAGTTCTTC. Translation gives CASSIDSGLGGDEQFF.

This clonotype occurred many times. The CDR3 DNA follows: TGTGCCAGCAGCTCGTCCGGGGTGGGAGAGCAGTACGTC. Translation: CASSSSGVGEQYV. The rearrangement links TRBV11-2 to TRBJ2-7; TRBD2 is a possible D gene (5 bases). The germline V gene encodes CDR1 SGHAT and CDR2 FQNNGV. Trimming pared 4 bases from V and 7 bases from J, leaving 14 bases between. The CDR3 has 13 amino acids.

The chain joins TRBV7-2 to TRBJ1-4; 8 bases are shared with TRBD1. Trimming removed 1 base from V and 10 bases from J; junction bases left unmatched: 8. Germline values: CDR1 SGHTA, CDR2 FQGNSA. The CDR3 spans 15 residues. CDR3 coding DNA: TGTGCCAGCAGCTTAGAGGCAGGGGGCATCGGAAAACTGTTTTTT. Translating gives CASSLEAGGIGKLFF.

The sample holds many counts of this clonotype. V usage is TRBV14 and J usage is TRBJ1-2, with 8 bases aligning to TRBD1. In germline, CDR1 is SGHDN, CDR2 FVKESK. This CDR3 has 17 residues. V trimming: 1 base; J trimming: 2 bases; junction bases outside the gene matches: 9. This CDR3 reads CASSQGLGRGPNYGYTF. CDR3 coding DNA: TGTGCCAGCAGCCAAGGCCTAGGCAGGGGGCCCAACTATGGCTACACCTTC.

This clonotype occurred a few times. This chain uses TRBV6-2 or TRBV6-3 with TRBJ2-1; no clear D gene. The CDR3 runs to 11 residues. The V end lost 8 bases, the J end lost 10 bases, and 12 bases lay between the germline ends. Per the germline V gene, CDR1 is MNHEY and CDR2 is SVGEGT. The CDR3 loop reads CASGTRREQFF. CDR3 nucleotide sequence: TGTGCCAGCGGTACTCGTCGGGAGCAGTTCTTC.

J is TRBJ2-5 and V is TRBV20-1; D is uncertain. CDR1 is DFQATT and CDR2 is SNEGSKA in the germline V gene (reference sequence). The CDR3 extends over 15 amino acids. V lost 1 base and J lost 3, with 15 bases in between. CDR3 residues: CSARVPGSGEETQYF. CDR3 DNA: TGCAGTGCTAGAGTACCGGGCTCTGGGGAAGAGACCCAGTACTTC.

A few counts support this clonotype. The chain joins TRBV5-1 to TRBJ2-5, with 11 bases lining up with TRBD2. The trim removed 3 bases at V and 9 bases at J, leaving 13 bases unmatched. CDR3 length equals 16 residues. Germline CDR1 is SGHRS and CDR2 is YFSETQ. Written as DNA, the CDR3 is TGCGCCAGCAGCTGGGGACTAGCGGTGAACAAGAGACCCCAGTACTTC. It is translated as CASSWGLAVNKRPQYF. Looking up the rest from reference TRBV5-1 and TRBJ2-5 gives the full variable domain: KAGVTQTPRYLIKTRGQQVTLSCSPISGHRSVSWYQQTPGQGLQFLFEYFSETQRNKGNFPGRFSGRQFSNSRSEMNVSTLELGDSALYLCASSWGLAVNKRPQYFGPGTRLLVL.

This clonotype was picked up a small number of times. The rearrangement joins TRBV15 to TRBJ1-5; D remains unclear. V gave up 0 bases and J gave up 8 bases, with 8 bases separating them. CDR3 length equals 13 residues. The germline V gene encodes CDR1 LNHNV and CDR2 YYDKDF (reference sequence). The CDR3 spells CATSRDRQEPQHF. The CDR3 DNA follows: TGTGCCACCAGCAGAGACAGGCAGGAGCCCCAGCATTTT.

J is TRBJ2-5 and V is TRBV29-1; maybe TRBD1 (7 bases). The CDR3 contains 13 residues. Germline CDR1 is SQVTM and CDR2 is ANQGSEA. V lost 2 bases, J lost 6 bases, and 13 bases lay in between. The CDR3 region is CSVESPGGKTQYF. The CDR3, as DNA: TGCAGCGTTGAAAGTCCAGGGGGGAAGACCCAGTACTTC. Together with reference TRBV29-1 and TRBJ2-5, the CDR3 gives the full variable domain: SAVISQKPSRDICQRGTSLTIQCQVDSQVTMMFWYRQQPGQSLTLIATANQGSEATYESGFVIDKFPISRPNLTFSTLTVSNMSPEDSSIYLCSVESPGGKTQYFGPGTRLLVL.

This chain joins TRBV20-1 and TRBJ2-1; D remains unclear. Germline lookup yields CDR1 DFQATT and CDR2 SNEGSKA (reference sequence). Trimming removed 5 bases from V and 4 bases from J, with 21 bases in between. The CDR3 has 16 amino acids. CDR3 sequence reads: CSASNAERSGYNEQFF. The CDR3 coding sequence is TGCAGTGCTTCCAACGCTGAGAGGTCTGGGTACAATGAGCAGTTCTTC.

In DNA form, the CDR3 reads TGCGCCAGCAGCTTGGCCTACGGGGCGAGAGGTATTGAAGCTTTCTTT. Amino acid sequence: CASSLAYGARGIEAFF. The V call is TRBV5-1, the J call TRBJ1-1, with D possibly TRBD1 on 5 matching bases. CDR3 length equals 16 residues. The V end lost 0 bases, the J end lost 7 bases, and 19 bases lay between the germline ends. From germline, CDR1 is SGHRS and CDR2 YFSETQ.

In the case of this clonotype: The germline gene is not matched at one end of the junction; a read error may be the cause. The chain carries TRBV15 and TRBJ2-2; D possibly matches TRBD1 or TRBD2 (5 bases each). The CDR3 runs to 14 residues. From germline, CDR1 is LNHNV and CDR2 YYDKDF (reference sequence). CDR3: CASSRDQNTGELFF. The DNA for the CDR3 is TGTGCCAGCAGCCGGGACCAAAACACCGGGGAGCTGTTTTTT. Supplemented by reference TRBV15 and TRBJ2-2, the full variable domain reads DAMVIQNPRYQVTQFGKPVTLSCSQTLNHNVMYWYQQKSSQAPKLLFHYYDKDFNNEADTPDNFQSRRPNTSFCFLDIRSPGLGDTAMYLCASSRDQNTGELFFGEGSRLTVL.

In its sample, this clonotype was seen a few times. The gene calls are TRBV6-2 or TRBV6-3 and TRBJ1-6, with D tentatively TRBD1 (5 bases). The CDR3 totals 14 residues. Trimming stripped 6 bases from V and 11 bases from J, with 17 bases between. CDR1 is MNHEY and CDR2 is SVGEGT in the germline V gene. CDR3 in DNA: TGTGCCAGCAGCTCCGGGACCTTTGGGACACCCCTCCACTTT. This codes for CASSSGTFGTPLHF.

This clonotype was found a few times. This chain links TRBV5-1 with TRBJ2-3; 10 nucleotides align to TRBD2. V shed 3 bases and J 4 bases; nucleotides not matched to a gene: 8. The CDR3 extends over 16 amino acids. Germline CDR1 SGHRS, CDR2 YFSETQ. CDR3 in DNA: TGCGCCAGCAGCTATTATAGCGGGGGGAGCTCAGATACGCAGTATTTT. Translation gives CASSYYSGGSSDTQYF.

The V and J genes are TRBV7-9 and TRBJ2-5; 8 bases are shared with TRBD1. This CDR3 region has 15 residues. Germline V lookup: CDR1 SEHNR, CDR2 FQNEAQ (reference sequence). J was trimmed by 5 bases and V by 5 bases; bases with no gene match: 10. CDR3 coding DNA: TGTGCCAGCAGCGCAGGGGGCCTCAGGGATGAGACCCAGTACTTC. Its protein product is CASSAGGLRDETQYF. Together with reference TRBV7-9 and TRBJ2-5, the CDR3 gives the full variable domain: DTGVSQNPRHKITKRGQNVTFRCDPISEHNRLYWYRQTLGQGPEFLTYFQNEAQLEKSRLLSDRFSAERPKGSFSTLEIQRTEQGDSAMYLCASSAGGLRDETQYFGPGTRLLVL.

The sample holds many counts of this clonotype. The chain recombines TRBV18 with TRBJ2-3, with TRBD2 matching 9 bases. Germline V lookup: CDR1 KGHSH, CDR2 LQKENI. The trim removed 3 bases at V and 1 base at J, leaving 11 bases unmatched. This CDR3 is built from 18 residues. In nucleotides, the CDR3 is TGTGCCAGCTCACCGTTGGCGGGGGGGCTCTACGGCACAGATACGCAGTATTTT. Amino acid sequence: CASSPLAGGLYGTDTQYF. Variable domain in full (rest from reference TRBV18 and TRBJ2-3): NAGVMQNPRHLVRRRGQEARLRCSPMKGHSHVYWYRQLPEEGLKFMVYLQKENIIDESGMPKERFSAEFPKEGPSILRIQQVVRGDSAAYFCASSPLAGGLYGTDTQYFGPGTRLTVL.

CDR3 nucleotide sequence: TGTGCCAGCAGCCACTCCCGGACAGGGCGGCCTGAAGCTTTCTTT. Its translation is CASSHSRTGRPEAFF. The V gene is TRBV7-2, the J gene TRBJ1-1; 8 bases line up with TRBD1. CDR1 and CDR2 (germline): SGHTA, FQGNSA. CDR3 length: 15 amino acids. Trimming removed 5 bases from V and 6 bases from J; junction bases left unmatched: 11.

This clonotype occurred a few times. The chain links TRBV25-1 to TRBJ2-5, with D tentatively TRBD2 (7 bases). Germline lookup yields CDR1 MGHDK and CDR2 SYGVNS. This CDR3 spans 13 amino acids. The V end lost 5 bases, the J end lost 6 bases, and 13 bases lay between the germline ends. The DNA of the CDR3 is TGTGCCAGCAGTCCCGGGGGGCGGAAGACCCAGTACTTC. Translation gives CASSPGGRKTQYF.

The chain carries TRBV12-3 or TRBV12-4 and TRBJ2-1; TRBD2 matches 8 bases. The J segment lost 8 bases and the V segment lost 5 bases, leaving 11 bases of the junction unmatched. The length of the CDR3 is 15 residues. CDR3: CASSLLRRGAHEQFF. In nucleotides, the CDR3 is TGTGCCAGCAGTCTGTTGAGGCGGGGGGCCCATGAGCAGTTCTTC.

A few counts support this clonotype. The chain employs TRBV6-2 or TRBV6-3 and TRBJ1-2, with D possibly being TRBD1 (6 bases). This CDR3 contains 15 residues. Germline-derived CDR1 and CDR2 are MNHEY and SVGEGT. Trimming left V 5 bases short and J 6 bases short, with 19 bases between. CDR3 loop: CASSPTLQGPHGYTF. The CDR3 DNA reads as TGTGCCAGCAGTCCCACTCTACAGGGCCCCCATGGCTACACCTTC.

This clonotype appeared a few times. The chain is built from TRBV7-2 and TRBJ2-3; unclear D gene. V lost 3 bases and J lost 1, with 8 bases in between. There are 14 residues in the CDR3. Germline lookup yields CDR1 SGHTA and CDR2 FQGNSA. Here the CDR3 DNA reads TGTGCCAGCAGCTTGGGATGGGGCACAGATACGCAGTATTTT. Translation: CASSLGWGTDTQYF.

The V call is TRBV7-3, the J call TRBJ1-4, with D unresolved. The CDR3 has 15 amino acids. Between the trimmed V and J ends, which lost 5 bases and 0 bases, there was a span of 10 bases. CDR1 and CDR2 from the germline V gene are SGHTA and FQGTGA. CDR3 sequence reads: CASSGNSATNEKLFF. The CDR3 bases are TGTGCCAGCAGCGGTAACAGCGCAACTAATGAAAAACTGTTTTTT.

The J gene is TRBJ1-2, the V gene TRBV20-1; unclear D gene. The ends were cut back, 6 bases at V and 8 bases at J, with 13 bases in the middle. This CDR3 is built from 11 residues. The germline V gene has CDR1 DFQATT and CDR2 SNEGSKA (reference sequence). The CDR3 protein is CSAPAIGGYTF. The CDR3 nucleotides read TGCAGTGCCCCAGCCATCGGGGGCTACACCTTC.

The chain links TRBV5-1 to TRBJ2-5; 13 nucleotides agree with TRBD2. The ends lost 0 bases at V and 2 bases at J; junction bases unmatched: 4. There are 17 residues in the CDR3. Germline V gives CDR1 SGHRS, CDR2 YFSETQ. The CDR3 DNA sequence: TGCGCCAGCAGCTTGGCTGGGACTAGCGGGGTTCAAGAGACCCAGTACTTC. It yields the protein CASSLAGTSGVQETQYF. Supplemented by reference TRBV5-1 and TRBJ2-5, the full variable domain reads KAGVTQTPRYLIKTRGQQVTLSCSPISGHRSVSWYQQTPGQGLQFLFEYFSETQRNKGNFPGRFSGRQFSNSRSEMNVSTLELGDSALYLCASSLAGTSGVQETQYFGPGTRLLVL.

The V and J genes are TRBV6-5 and TRBJ1-6; TRBD1 might be the D (6 bases). This CDR3 comprises 17 residues. Germline CDR1 reads MNHEY; CDR2 reads SVGAGI. The V end lost 2 bases, the J end lost 1 base, and 12 bases lay between the germline ends. CDR3 protein: CASSYTSGVSYNSPLHF. CDR3 sequence (DNA): TGTGCCAGCAGTTACACATCAGGGGTTTCCTATAATTCACCCCTCCACTTT.